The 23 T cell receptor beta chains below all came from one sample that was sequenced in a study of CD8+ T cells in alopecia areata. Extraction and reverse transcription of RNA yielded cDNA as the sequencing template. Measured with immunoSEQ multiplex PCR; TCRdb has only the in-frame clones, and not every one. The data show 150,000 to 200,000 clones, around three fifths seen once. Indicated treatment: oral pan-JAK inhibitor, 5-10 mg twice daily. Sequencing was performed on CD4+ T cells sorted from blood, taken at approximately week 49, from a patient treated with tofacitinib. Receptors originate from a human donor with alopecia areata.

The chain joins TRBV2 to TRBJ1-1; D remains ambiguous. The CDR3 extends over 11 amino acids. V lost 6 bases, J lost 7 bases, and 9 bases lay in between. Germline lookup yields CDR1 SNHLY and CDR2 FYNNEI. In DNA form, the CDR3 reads TGTGCCAGCAGGCAGAGCTATGAAGCTTTCTTT. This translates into CASRQSYEAFF.

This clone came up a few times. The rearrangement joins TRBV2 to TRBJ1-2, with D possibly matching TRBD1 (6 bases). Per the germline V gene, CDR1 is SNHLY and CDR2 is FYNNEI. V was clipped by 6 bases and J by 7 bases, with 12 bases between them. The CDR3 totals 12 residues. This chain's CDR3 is CASRVRGIGYTF. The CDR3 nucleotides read TGTGCCAGCAGGGTGAGGGGGATTGGCTACACCTTC. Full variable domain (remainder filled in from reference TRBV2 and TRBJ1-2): EPEVTQTPSHQVTQMGQEVILRCVPISNHLYFYWYRQILGQKVEFLVSFYNNEISEKSEIFDDQFSVERPDGSNFTLKIRSTKLEDSAMYFCASRVRGIGYTFGSGTRLTVV.

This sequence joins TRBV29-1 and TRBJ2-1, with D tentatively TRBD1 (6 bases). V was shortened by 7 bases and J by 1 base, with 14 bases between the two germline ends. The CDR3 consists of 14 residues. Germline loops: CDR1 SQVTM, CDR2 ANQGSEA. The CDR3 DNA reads TGCAGCGCCGAAATACAGGGATCCTACAATGAGCAGTTCTTC. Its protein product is CSAEIQGSYNEQFF.

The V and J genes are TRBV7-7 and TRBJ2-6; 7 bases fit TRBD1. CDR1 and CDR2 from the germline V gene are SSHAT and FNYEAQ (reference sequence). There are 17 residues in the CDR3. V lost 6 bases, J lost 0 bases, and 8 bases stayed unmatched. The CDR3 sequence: CASSSGTVDSGANVLTF. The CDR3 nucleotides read TGTGCCAGCAGTTCCGGGACAGTGGACTCTGGGGCCAACGTCCTGACTTTC.

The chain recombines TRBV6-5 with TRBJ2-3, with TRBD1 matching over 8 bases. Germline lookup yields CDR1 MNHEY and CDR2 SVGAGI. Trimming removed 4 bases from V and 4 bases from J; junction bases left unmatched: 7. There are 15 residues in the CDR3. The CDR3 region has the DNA TGTGCCAGCAGTTTCGGACAGGGAGGCGCAGATACGCAGTATTTT. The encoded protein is CASSFGQGGADTQYF.

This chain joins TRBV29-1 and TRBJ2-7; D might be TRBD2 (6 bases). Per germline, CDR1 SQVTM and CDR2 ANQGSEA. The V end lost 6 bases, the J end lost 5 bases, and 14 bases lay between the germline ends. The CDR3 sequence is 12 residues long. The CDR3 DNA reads TGCAGCGTGACCTCCTCGGGGGACGAGCAGTACTTC. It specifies CSVTSSGDEQYF.

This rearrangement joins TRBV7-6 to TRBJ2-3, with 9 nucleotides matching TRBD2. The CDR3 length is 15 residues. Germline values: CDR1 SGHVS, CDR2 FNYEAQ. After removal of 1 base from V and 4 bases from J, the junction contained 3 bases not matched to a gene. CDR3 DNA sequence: TGTGCCAGCAGCTTAGGCGGGGGGGCCGCAGATACGCAGTATTTT. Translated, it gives CASSLGGGAADTQYF.

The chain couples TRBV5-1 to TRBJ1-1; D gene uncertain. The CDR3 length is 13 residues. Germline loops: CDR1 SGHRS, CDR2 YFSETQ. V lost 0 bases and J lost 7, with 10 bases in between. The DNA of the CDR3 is TGCGCCAGCAGCTTGGTAGGCCGTAGTGAAGCTTTCTTT. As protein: CASSLVGRSEAFF.

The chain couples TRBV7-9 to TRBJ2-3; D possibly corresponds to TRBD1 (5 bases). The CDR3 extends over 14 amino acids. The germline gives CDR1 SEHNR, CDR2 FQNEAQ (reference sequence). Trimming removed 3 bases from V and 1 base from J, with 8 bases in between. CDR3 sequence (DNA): TGTGCCAGCAGCTTCCCGACAGGCACAGATACGCAGTATTTT. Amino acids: CASSFPTGTDTQYF.

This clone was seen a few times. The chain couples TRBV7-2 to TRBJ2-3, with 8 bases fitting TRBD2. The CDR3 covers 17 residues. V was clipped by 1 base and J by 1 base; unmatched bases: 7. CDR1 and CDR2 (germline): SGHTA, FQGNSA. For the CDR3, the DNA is TGTGCCAGCAGCTTAGGGGTAGCGGGGTTGGGCACAGATACGCAGTATTTT. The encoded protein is CASSLGVAGLGTDTQYF.

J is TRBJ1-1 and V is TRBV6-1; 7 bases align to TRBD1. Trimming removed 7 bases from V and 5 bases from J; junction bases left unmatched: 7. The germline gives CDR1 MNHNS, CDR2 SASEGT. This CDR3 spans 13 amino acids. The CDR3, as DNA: TGTGCCAGCAAGCGTCAGGGGGTGACTGAAGCTTTCTTT. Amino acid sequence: CASKRQGVTEAFF.

CDR3 residues: CAWSLSVEKLFF. Here the CDR3 DNA reads TGTGCCTGGAGCCTCTCTGTTGAAAAACTGTTTTTT. This rearrangement joins TRBV30 to TRBJ1-4; D is uncertain. The CDR3 sequence is 12 residues long. The V gene lost 3 bases and the J gene lost 7 bases, with 9 bases spanning the gap. The germline CDR1 and CDR2 sequences are GTSNPN and SVGIG (reference sequence). Variable domain in full (rest from reference TRBV30 and TRBJ1-4): SQTIHQWPATLVQPVGSPLSLECTVEGTSNPNLYWYRQAAGRGLQLLFYSVGIGQISSEVPQNLSASRPQDRQFILSSKKLLLSDSGFYLCAWSLSVEKLFFGSGTQLSVL.

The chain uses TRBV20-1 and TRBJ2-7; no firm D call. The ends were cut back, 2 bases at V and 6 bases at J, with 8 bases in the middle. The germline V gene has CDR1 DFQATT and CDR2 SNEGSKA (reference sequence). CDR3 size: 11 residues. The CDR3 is CSARLGVEQYF. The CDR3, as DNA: TGCAGTGCTAGATTGGGTGTCGAGCAGTACTTC.

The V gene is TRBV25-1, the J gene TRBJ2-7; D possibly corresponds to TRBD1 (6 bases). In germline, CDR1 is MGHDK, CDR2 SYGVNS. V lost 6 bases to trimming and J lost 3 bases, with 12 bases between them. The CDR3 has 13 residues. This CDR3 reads CASRRDTFYEQYF. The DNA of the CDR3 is TGTGCCAGCAGACGGGACACCTTCTACGAGCAGTACTTC.

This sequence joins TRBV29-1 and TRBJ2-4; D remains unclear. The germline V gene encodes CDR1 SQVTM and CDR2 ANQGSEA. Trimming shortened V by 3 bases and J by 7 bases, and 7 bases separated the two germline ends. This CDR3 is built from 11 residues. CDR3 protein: CSVERSNIQYF. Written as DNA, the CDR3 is TGCAGCGTTGAGCGATCTAACATTCAGTACTTC.

CDR3 coding DNA: TGCAGCGCTCAAGAAGAGACCCAGTACTTC. It encodes CSAQEETQYF. The J gene is TRBJ2-5, the V gene TRBV29-1, with unresolved D. The CDR3 length is 10 residues. Germline V CDR1 and CDR2: SQVTM, ANQGSEA. V lost 7 bases and J lost 3, with 6 bases in between.

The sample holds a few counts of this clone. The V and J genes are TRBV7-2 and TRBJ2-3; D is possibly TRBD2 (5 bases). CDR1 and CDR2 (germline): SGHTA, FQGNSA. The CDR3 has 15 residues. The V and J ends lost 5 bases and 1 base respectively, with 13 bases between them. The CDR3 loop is CASSPTSARTDTQYF. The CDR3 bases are TGTGCCAGCAGCCCAACTAGTGCCCGCACAGATACGCAGTATTTT.

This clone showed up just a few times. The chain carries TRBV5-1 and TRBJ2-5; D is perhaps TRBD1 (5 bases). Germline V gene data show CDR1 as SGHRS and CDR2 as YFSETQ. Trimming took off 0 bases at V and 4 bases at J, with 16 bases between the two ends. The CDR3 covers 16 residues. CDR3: CASSLEGRVVGETQYF. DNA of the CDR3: TGCGCCAGCAGCTTGGAAGGCAGGGTCGTAGGAGAGACCCAGTACTTC.

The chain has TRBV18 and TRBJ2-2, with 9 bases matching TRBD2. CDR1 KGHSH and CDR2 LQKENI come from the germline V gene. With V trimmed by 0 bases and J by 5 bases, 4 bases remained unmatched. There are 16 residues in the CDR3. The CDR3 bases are TGTGCCAGCTCACCACCTAGCGGGGGTGCTACCGGGGAGCTGTTTTTT. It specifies CASSPPSGGATGELFF.

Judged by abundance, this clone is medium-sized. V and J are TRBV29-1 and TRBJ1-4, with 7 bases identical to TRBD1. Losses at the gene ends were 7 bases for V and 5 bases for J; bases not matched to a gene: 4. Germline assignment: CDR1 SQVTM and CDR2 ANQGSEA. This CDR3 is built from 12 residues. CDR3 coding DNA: TGCAGCGCCGTCAGGGGGAATGAAAAACTGTTTTTT. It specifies CSAVRGNEKLFF.

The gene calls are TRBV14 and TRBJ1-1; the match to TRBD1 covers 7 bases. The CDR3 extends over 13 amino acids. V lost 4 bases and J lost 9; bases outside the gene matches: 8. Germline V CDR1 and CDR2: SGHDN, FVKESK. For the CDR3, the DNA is TGTGCCAGCAGCCTCATACCGGGACAGAAAGCTTTCTTT. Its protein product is CASSLIPGQKAFF.

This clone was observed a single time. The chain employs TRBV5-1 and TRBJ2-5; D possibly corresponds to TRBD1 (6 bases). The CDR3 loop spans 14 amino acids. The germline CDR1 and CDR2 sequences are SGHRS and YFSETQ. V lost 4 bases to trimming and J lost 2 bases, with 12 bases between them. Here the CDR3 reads CASSILGGQETQYF. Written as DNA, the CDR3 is TGCGCCAGCAGCATCCTAGGGGGACAAGAGACCCAGTACTTC.

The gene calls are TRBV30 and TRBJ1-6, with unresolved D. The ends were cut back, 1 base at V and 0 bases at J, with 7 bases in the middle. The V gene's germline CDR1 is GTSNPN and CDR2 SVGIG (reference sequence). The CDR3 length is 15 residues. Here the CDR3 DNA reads TGTGCCTGGAGTGGAGGGAGCTCCTATAATTCACCCCTCCACTTT. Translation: CAWSGGSSYNSPLHF. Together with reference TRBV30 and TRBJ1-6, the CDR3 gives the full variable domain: SQTIHQWPATLVQPVGSPLSLECTVEGTSNPNLYWYRQAAGRGLQLLFYSVGIGQISSEVPQNLSASRPQDRQFILSSKKLLLSDSGFYLCAWSGGSSYNSPLHFGNGTRLTVT.